What follows are 21 T cell receptor beta chains derived from one specimen sequenced in a study of post-analysis software for immune sequencing data. Study-wide findings and caveats: Patients had higher frequencies than controls of roughly 5 TRBV segments, including TRBV5-6, TRBV5-1 and TRBV20-1.

Presence of unique molecular identifiers characterized the TCR beta cDNA libraries. MiXCR, applied by TCRdb to the PCR reads, yields one record per CDR3 protein. The sample shows fewer than 850,000 distinct CDR3 sequences, roughly 30% of them seen only once. Their target antigens are unknown. Sequencing input: blood. These receptors were collected from a girl between 5 and 17 years old with multiple sclerosis.

This clonotype was observed a handful of times. This chain connects TRBV3-1 to TRBJ2-1; D is uncertain. CDR3 size: 11 residues. Per the germline V gene, CDR1 is LGHDT and CDR2 is YNNKEL (reference sequence). Trimming shortened V by 3 bases and J by 14 bases, and 11 bases separated the two germline ends. CDR3 nucleotides: TGTGCCAGCAGCCAGGGGTCATGGGAGTTCTTC. This sequence encodes CASSQGSWEFF.

This chain joins TRBV15 and TRBJ2-4, with a weak D call TRBD1 (6 bases). The DNA end lines up better with TRBJ2-7; the J call may be wrong. The CDR3 sequence is 13 residues long. Germline assignment: CDR1 LNHNV and CDR2 YYDKDF (reference sequence). The CDR3 region is CATSSTGYYEQYF. CDR3 sequence (DNA): TGTGCCACCAGCAGTACAGGGTATTACGAGCAGTACTTC.

This clonotype was counted between two and nine times. CDR3 in amino acids: CASSHRDRGDIQYF. The CDR3 nucleotides read TGTGCCAGCAGTCACCGGGACAGGGGGGACATTCAGTACTTC. The chain employs TRBV12-3 or TRBV12-4 and TRBJ2-4, with 11 bases identical to TRBD1. J gave up 8 bases and V 5 bases, and 5 bases lay outside the gene matches. The length of the CDR3 is 14 residues.

This chain joins TRBV5-1 and TRBJ2-3, with D uncertain. V was pared by 1 base and J by 0 bases, with 12 bases between. CDR3 size: 16 residues. The germline V gene encodes CDR1 SGHRS and CDR2 YFSETQ. The CDR3 sequence: CASSLTSYSSTDTQYF. The CDR3 DNA reads TGCGCCAGCAGCTTGACATCGTACTCGAGCACAGATACGCAGTATTTT.

This clonotype was seen ten or more times. The V and J genes are TRBV24-1 and TRBJ2-5; tentative D call: TRBD2 (6 bases). The V end lost 4 bases, the J end lost 5 bases, and 13 bases lay between the germline ends. CDR1 is KGHDR and CDR2 is SFDVKD in the germline V gene. The CDR3 totals 14 residues. CDR3 DNA: TGTGCCACCAGTGACAGGAGGGCCGTGGAGACCCAGTACTTC. As protein: CATSDRRAVETQYF.

This clonotype has only a few counts. This chain uses TRBV28 with TRBJ2-3; D is possibly TRBD2 (7 bases). Germline values: CDR1 MDHEN, CDR2 SYDVKM. The CDR3 sequence is 15 residues long. The V end was cut by 6 bases, the J end by 3 bases, with 16 bases between. The CDR3 bases are TGTGCCAGCAGCCCTCGGGGGGCCCAGACAGATACGCAGTATTTT. It encodes CASSPRGAQTDTQYF.

The chain couples TRBV7-9 to TRBJ2-7; D might be TRBD1 or TRBD2, each matching 5 bases. The V gene lost 6 bases and the J gene lost 3 bases, with 21 bases spanning the gap. Germline CDR1 reads SEHNR; CDR2 reads FQNEAQ (reference sequence). The CDR3 runs 16 residues. CDR3 residues: CASSFIRDGAVYEQYF. The CDR3 DNA reads as TGTGCCAGCAGTTTCATCCGGGACGGGGCCGTCTACGAGCAGTACTTC.

This sequence joins TRBV20-1 and TRBJ1-5; D is uncertain. The V gene's germline CDR1 is DFQATT and CDR2 SNEGSKA (reference sequence). The V gene lost 0 bases and the J gene lost 5 bases, with 11 bases spanning the gap. The CDR3 runs to 14 residues. The CDR3 loop is CSAREAVDYQPQHF. The CDR3 DNA follows: TGCAGTGCTAGAGAGGCAGTGGACTATCAGCCCCAGCATTTT.

The chain combines TRBV7-9 with TRBJ1-4; D may be TRBD1 (6 bases). The CDR3 totals 12 residues. The germline CDR1 and CDR2 sequences are SEHNR and FQNEAQ (reference sequence). Trimming pared 5 bases from V and 11 bases from J, leaving 12 bases between. The CDR3, as DNA: TGTGCCAGCAGCAATTTCAGGGGTAAACTGTTTTTT. Its protein is CASSNFRGKLFF.

There are a few counts of this clonotype. The chain combines TRBV27 with TRBJ2-1; the D gene is possibly TRBD2 (6 bases). Germline CDR1 reads MNHEY; CDR2 reads SMNVEV (reference sequence). The CDR3 length is 15 residues. Trimming took 3 bases from V and 4 from J, leaving 13 bases between them. The CDR3, as DNA: TGTGCCAGCAGTTTCCGGGACGGACTATACAATGAGCAGTTCTTC. Its translation: CASSFRDGLYNEQFF.

As DNA, the CDR3 is TGCGCCAGCAGCTTGACAGCGGGGGGCTACAATGAGCAGTTCTTC. Its translation: CASSLTAGGYNEQFF. The chain recombines TRBV5-1 with TRBJ2-1, with 9 bases fitting TRBD2. Germline CDR1 is SGHRS and CDR2 is YFSETQ. The CDR3 has 15 amino acids. V dropped 1 base and J dropped 3; count of bases not matched to a gene: 2. Supplemented by reference TRBV5-1 and TRBJ2-1, the full variable domain reads KAGVTQTPRYLIKTRGQQVTLSCSPISGHRSVSWYQQTPGQGLQFLFEYFSETQRNKGNFPGRFSGRQFSNSRSEMNVSTLELGDSALYLCASSLTAGGYNEQFFGPGTRLTVL.

This chain links TRBV12-3 or TRBV12-4 with TRBJ2-1, with 7 bases fitting TRBD1. This CDR3 is built from 17 residues. V dropped 3 bases and J dropped 0; count of bases not matched to a gene: 8. This CDR3 is CASSFGSGDSSYNEQFF. CDR3 nucleotide sequence: TGTGCCAGCAGTTTTGGATCCGGGGACAGCTCCTACAATGAGCAGTTCTTC.

In its sample, this clonotype was seen a few times. The chain has TRBV28 and TRBJ1-6; D might be TRBD1 (6 bases). Looked up from germline, CDR1 is MDHEN and CDR2 is SYDVKM. The CDR3 runs 14 residues. Deletions cut 3 bases from V and 5 bases from J, with 8 bases between. This CDR3 reads CASSFDRNNSPLHF. DNA of the CDR3: TGTGCCAGCAGTTTCGACAGGAATAATTCACCCCTCCACTTT.

This clonotype was recorded at least ten times. The rearrangement joins TRBV7-2 to TRBJ2-7, with a possible D match to TRBD2 (5 bases). Trimming removed 2 bases at V and 3 bases at J, with 8 bases between. The germline V gene has CDR1 SGHTA and CDR2 FQGNSA. The CDR3 runs to 13 residues. The CDR3 here is CASSLPGGYEQYF. CDR3 bases: TGTGCCAGCAGCTTACCCGGAGGCTACGAGCAGTACTTC.

This clonotype was found a few times. V is TRBV9 and J is TRBJ1-1, with D perhaps matching TRBD1 (6 bases). This CDR3 has 16 residues. The germline V and J ends were trimmed by 4 bases and 5 bases, with 21 bases remaining between them. Per the germline V gene, CDR1 is SGDLS and CDR2 is YYNGEE. The CDR3 region has the DNA TGTGCCAGCAGCCCCCATGTCCAGGGAGGGGGTACTGAAGCTTTCTTT. Translated: CASSPHVQGGGTEAFF.

The J gene is TRBJ2-6, the V gene TRBV11-2; 7 bases map to TRBD2. V shed 5 bases, J shed 0 bases, and the junction held 7 bases outside the gene matches. Germline CDR1 and CDR2: SGHAT and FQNNGV. This CDR3 comprises 17 residues. This chain's CDR3 is CASSLGRGVSGANVLTF. DNA of the CDR3: TGTGCCAGCAGCCTAGGGAGGGGCGTCTCTGGGGCCAACGTCCTGACTTTC.

The CDR3 nucleotides are TGCAGTGCTCACACGGGACAGTCCAATCAGCCCCAGCATTTT. It specifies CSAHTGQSNQPQHF. The chain uses TRBV20-1 and TRBJ1-5, with TRBD1 matching 7 bases. Germline values: CDR1 DFQATT, CDR2 SNEGSKA (reference sequence). This CDR3 region has 14 residues. V trimming: 5 bases; J trimming: 3 bases; junction bases outside the gene matches: 7.

This clonotype occurred a few times. A read error may account for a junction end that differs from germline. The V call is TRBV7-7, the J call TRBJ2-1; a weak D match, TRBD2 (6 bases). The CDR3 totals 15 residues. Germline CDR1 SSHAT, CDR2 FNYEAQ (reference sequence). The CDR3 spells CASSPRSGGRGEQFF. The CDR3 DNA follows: TGTGCTAGCAGCCCCCGCTCCGGGGGTCGAGGGGAGCAGTTCTTC.

This chain links TRBV7-6 with TRBJ1-1, with a tentative D call TRBD1 (5 bases). The CDR3 sequence is 17 residues long. V was trimmed by 5 bases and J by 2 bases, leaving 21 bases between them. Looked up from germline, CDR1 is SGHVS and CDR2 is FNYEAQ. In nucleotides, the CDR3 is TGTGCCAGCAGCGAAGGAGCAGGGAAGGGAACAAACACTGAAGCTTTCTTT. This gives the protein CASSEGAGKGTNTEAFF. Full variable domain (rest looked up from reference TRBV7-6 and TRBJ1-1): GAGVSQSPRYKVTKRGQDVALRCDPISGHVSLYWYRQALGQGPEFLTYFNYEAQQDKSGLPNDRFSAERPEGSISTLTIQRTEQRDSAMYRCASSEGAGKGTNTEAFFGQGTRLTVV.

This clonotype was detected only a few times. The CDR3 region has the DNA TGCGCCAGCAGCCAGGGTCTAGAAGGATATTGGGGTGAGCAGTTCTTC. Translated: CASSQGLEGYWGEQFF. The rearrangement uses TRBV4-3 and TRBJ2-1, with D unclear. From germline, CDR1 is LGHNA and CDR2 YSLEER. The CDR3 length is 16 residues. The germline V and J ends were trimmed by 3 bases and 9 bases, with 21 bases remaining between them.

J is TRBJ2-1 and V is TRBV7-2, with 9 nucleotides matching TRBD2. From germline, CDR1 is SGHTA and CDR2 FQGNSA. The junction had 5 bases not matched to a gene; V was cut back by 1 base and J by 7 bases. The CDR3 runs to 15 residues. The CDR3 nucleotides are TGTGCCAGCAGCTTAGTTAGCGGGAGTGGGAATGAGCAGTTCTTC. Its translation is CASSLVSGSGNEQFF.